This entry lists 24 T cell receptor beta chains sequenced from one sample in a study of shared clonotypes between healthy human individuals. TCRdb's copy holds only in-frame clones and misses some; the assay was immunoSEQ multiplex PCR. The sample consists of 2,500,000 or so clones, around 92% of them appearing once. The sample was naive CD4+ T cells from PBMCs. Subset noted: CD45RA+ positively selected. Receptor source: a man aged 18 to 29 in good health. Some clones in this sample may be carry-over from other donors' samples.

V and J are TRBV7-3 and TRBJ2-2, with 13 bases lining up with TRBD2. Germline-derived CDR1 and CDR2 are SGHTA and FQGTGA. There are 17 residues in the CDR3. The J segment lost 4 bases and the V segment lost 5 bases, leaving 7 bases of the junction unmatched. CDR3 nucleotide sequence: TGTGCCAGCAGCGCACTAGCGGGAGGGCCTCCCACCGGGGAGCTGTTTTTT. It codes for CASSALAGGPPTGELFF.

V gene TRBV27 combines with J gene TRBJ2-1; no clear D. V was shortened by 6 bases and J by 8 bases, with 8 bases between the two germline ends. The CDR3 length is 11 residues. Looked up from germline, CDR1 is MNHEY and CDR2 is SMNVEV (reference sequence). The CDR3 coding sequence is TGTGCCAGCAGGACCTTAGATGAGCAGTTCTTC. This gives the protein CASRTLDEQFF.

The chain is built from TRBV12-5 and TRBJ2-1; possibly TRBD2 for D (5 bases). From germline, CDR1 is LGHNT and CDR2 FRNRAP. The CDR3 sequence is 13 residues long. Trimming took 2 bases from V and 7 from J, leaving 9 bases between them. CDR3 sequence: CASGLFGVNEQFF. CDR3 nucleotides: TGTGCTAGTGGTTTGTTCGGGGTTAATGAGCAGTTCTTC. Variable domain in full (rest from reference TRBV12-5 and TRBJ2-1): DARVTQTPRHKVTEMGQEVTMRCQPILGHNTVFWYRQTMMQGLELLAYFRNRAPLDDSGMPKDRFSAEMPDATLATLKIQPSEPRDSAVYFCASGLFGVNEQFFGPGTRLTVL.

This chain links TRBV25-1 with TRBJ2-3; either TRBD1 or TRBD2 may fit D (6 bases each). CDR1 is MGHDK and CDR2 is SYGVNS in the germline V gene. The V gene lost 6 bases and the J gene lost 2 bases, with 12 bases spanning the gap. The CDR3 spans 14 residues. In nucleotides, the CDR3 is TGTGCCAGCAGCCCCGGGGGCACCACAGATACGCAGTATTTT. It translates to CASSPGGTTDTQYF.

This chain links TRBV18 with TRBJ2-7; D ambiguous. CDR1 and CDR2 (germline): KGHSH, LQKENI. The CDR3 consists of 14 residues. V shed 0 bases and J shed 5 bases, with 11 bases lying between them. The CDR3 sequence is CASSPPEKFNEQYF. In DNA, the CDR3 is TGTGCCAGCTCACCACCGGAGAAGTTCAACGAGCAGTACTTC.

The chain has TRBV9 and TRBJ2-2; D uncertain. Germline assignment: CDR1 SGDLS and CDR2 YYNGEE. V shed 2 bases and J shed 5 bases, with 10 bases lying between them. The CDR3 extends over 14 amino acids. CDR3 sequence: CASSVTGHTGELFF. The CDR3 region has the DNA TGTGCCAGCAGCGTTACGGGTCATACCGGGGAGCTGTTTTTT. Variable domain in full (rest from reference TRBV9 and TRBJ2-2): DSGVTQTPKHLITATGQRVTLRCSPRSGDLSVYWYQQSLDQGLQFLIQYYNGEERAKGNILERFSAQQFPDLHSELNLSSLELGDSALYFCASSVTGHTGELFFGEGSRLTVL.

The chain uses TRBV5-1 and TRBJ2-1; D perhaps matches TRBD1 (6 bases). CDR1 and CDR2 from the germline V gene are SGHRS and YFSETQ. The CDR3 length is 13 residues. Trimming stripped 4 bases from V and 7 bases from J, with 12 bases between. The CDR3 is CASSRTVRNEQFF. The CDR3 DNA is TGCGCCAGCAGCAGGACAGTTCGGAATGAGCAGTTCTTC.

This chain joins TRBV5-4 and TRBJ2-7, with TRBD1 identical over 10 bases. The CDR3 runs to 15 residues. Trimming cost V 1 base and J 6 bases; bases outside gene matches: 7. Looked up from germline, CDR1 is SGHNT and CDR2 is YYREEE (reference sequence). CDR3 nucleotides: TGTGCCAGCAGCTTGACCGGGACAGGGGCCGTCGAGCAGTACTTC. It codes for CASSLTGTGAVEQYF. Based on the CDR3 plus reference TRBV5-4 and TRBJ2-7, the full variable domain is ETGVTQSPTHLIKTRGQQVTLRCSSQSGHNTVSWYQQALGQGPQFIFQYYREEENGRGNFPPRFSGLQFPNYSSELNVNALELDDSALYLCASSLTGTGAVEQYFGPGTRLTVT.

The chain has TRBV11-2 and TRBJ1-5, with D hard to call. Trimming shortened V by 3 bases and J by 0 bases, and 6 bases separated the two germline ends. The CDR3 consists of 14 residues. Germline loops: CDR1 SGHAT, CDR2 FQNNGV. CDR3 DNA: TGTGCCAGCAGCTTCAGTAATAGCAATCAGCCCCAGCATTTT. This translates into CASSFSNSNQPQHF.

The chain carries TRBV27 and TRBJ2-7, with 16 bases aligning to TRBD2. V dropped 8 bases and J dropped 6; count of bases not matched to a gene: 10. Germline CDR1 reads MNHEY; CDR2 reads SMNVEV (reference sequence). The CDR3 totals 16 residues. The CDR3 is CASGTSGRASSGEQYF. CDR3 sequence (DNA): TGTGCCAGCGGGACTAGCGGGAGGGCCTCCAGCGGCGAGCAGTACTTC.

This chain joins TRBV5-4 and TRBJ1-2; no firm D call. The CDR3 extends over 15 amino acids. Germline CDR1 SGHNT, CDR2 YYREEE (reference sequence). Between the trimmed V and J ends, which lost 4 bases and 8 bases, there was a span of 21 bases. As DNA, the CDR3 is TGTGCCAGCAGCCAAGGTCGCGGCCGGACCCCAGGCTACACCTTC. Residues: CASSQGRGRTPGYTF.

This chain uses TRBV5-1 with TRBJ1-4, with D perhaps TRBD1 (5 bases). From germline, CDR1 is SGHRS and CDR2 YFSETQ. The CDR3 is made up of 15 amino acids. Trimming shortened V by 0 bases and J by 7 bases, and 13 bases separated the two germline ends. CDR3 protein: CASSLDPGRGEKLFF. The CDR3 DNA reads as TGCGCCAGCAGCTTGGATCCGGGGCGAGGTGAAAAACTGTTTTTT.

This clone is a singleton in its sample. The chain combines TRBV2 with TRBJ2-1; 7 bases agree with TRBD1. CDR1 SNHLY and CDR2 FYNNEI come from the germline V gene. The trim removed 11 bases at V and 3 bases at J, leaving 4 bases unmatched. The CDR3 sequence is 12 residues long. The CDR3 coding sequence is TGTGCCGGGGGACAGATCTACAATGAGCAGTTCTTC. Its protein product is CAGGQIYNEQFF.

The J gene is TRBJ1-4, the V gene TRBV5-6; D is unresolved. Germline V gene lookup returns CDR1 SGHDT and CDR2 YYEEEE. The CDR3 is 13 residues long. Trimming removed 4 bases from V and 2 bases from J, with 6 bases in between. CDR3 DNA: TGTGCCAGCAGCCCAGGCACTAATGAAAAACTGTTTTTT. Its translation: CASSPGTNEKLFF.

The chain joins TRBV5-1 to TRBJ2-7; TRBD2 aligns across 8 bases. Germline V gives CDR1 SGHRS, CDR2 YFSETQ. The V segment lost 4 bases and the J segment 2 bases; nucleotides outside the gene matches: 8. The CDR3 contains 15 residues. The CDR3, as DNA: TGCGCCAGCAGCCCCGGGACTAGTGAGGCCTACGAGCAGTACTTC. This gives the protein CASSPGTSEAYEQYF.

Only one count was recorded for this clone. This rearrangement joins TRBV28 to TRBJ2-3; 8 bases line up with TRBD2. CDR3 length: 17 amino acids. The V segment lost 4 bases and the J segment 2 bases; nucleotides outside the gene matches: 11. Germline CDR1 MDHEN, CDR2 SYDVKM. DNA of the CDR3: TGTGCCAGCAGTTACCCGAGATGGCGGGAGGACACAGATACGCAGTATTTT. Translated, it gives CASSYPRWREDTDTQYF. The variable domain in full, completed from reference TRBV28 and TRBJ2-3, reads DVKVTQSSRYLVKRTGEKVFLECVQDMDHENMFWYRQDPGLGLRLIYFSYDVKMKEKGDIPEGYSVSREKKERFSLILESASTNQTSMYLCASSYPRWREDTDTQYFGPGTRLTVL.

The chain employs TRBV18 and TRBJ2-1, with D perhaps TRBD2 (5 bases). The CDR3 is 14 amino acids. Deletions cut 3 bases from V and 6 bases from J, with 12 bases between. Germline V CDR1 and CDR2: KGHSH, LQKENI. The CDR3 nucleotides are TGTGCCAGCTCACCCTTGACTACCAGCAATGAGCAGTTCTTC. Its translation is CASSPLTTSNEQFF.

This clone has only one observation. CDR3 amino acids: CASSERPGTGVLLAFF. The CDR3 bases are TGTGCCAGCAGTGAACGTCCTGGGACAGGGGTTTTACTGGCTTTCTTT. This rearrangement joins TRBV2 to TRBJ1-1; 10 nucleotides agree with TRBD1. This CDR3 comprises 16 residues. Germline V gene lookup returns CDR1 SNHLY and CDR2 FYNNEI. V was clipped by 2 bases and J by 11 bases; unmatched bases: 14.

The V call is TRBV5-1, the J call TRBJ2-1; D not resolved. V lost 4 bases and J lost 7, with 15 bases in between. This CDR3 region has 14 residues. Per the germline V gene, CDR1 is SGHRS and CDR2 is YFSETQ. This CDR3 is CASSPVSADNEQFF. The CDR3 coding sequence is TGCGCCAGCAGCCCTGTAAGTGCAGATAATGAGCAGTTCTTC.

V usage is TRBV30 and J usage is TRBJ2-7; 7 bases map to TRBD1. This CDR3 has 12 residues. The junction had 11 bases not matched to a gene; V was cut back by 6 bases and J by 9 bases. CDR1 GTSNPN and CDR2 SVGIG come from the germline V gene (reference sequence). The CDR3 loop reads CACIRQGGGQYF. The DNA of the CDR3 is TGTGCCTGCATTAGACAGGGCGGAGGGCAGTACTTC.

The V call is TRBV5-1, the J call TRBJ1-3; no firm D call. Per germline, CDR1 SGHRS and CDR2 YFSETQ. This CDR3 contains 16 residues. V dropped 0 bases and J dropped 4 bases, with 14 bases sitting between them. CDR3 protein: CASSLAVITPGNTIYF. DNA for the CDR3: TGCGCCAGCAGCTTGGCCGTCATCACTCCCGGAAACACCATATATTTT.

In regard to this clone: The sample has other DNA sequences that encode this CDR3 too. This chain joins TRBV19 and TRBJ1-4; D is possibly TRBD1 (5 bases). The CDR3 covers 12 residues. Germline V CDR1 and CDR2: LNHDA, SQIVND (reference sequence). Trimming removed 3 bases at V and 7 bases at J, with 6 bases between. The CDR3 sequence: CASSMRGEKLFF. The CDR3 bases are TGTGCCAGTAGTATGAGGGGTGAAAAACTGTTTTTT.

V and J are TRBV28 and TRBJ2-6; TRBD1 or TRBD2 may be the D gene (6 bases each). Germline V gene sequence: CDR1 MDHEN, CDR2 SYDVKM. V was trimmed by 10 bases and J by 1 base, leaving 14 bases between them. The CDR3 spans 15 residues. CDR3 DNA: TGTGCCACCGAATGGGGGGCATCTGGGGCCAACGTCCTGACTTTC. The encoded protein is CATEWGASGANVLTF.

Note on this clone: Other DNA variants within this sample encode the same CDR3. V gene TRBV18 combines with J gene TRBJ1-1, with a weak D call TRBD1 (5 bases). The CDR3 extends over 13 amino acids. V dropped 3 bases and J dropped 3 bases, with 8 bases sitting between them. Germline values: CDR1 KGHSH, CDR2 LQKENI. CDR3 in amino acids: CASSPDRHTEAFF. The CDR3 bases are TGTGCCAGCTCACCCGACAGACACACTGAAGCTTTCTTT.